The subject of this entry is one T cell receptor beta chain. Its antigen remains unidentified. These data belong to a study of early T cells in non-severe SARS-CoV-2 infection. Each CDR3 protein gets one entry after TCRdb re-called the 5' RACE reads with MiXCR. The data hold about 83,000 distinct CDR3 sequences, with roughly an eighth observed a single time. Germline-derived CDR1 and CDR2 are SGDLS and YYNGEE. The CDR3 runs to 9 residues. The V end lost 7 bases, the J end lost 8 bases, and 6 bases lay between the germline ends. Study results and limitations: Sequences matched to VDJdb favored anti-spike CD8 responses, while private and CD4 specificities were missed.

The source is an adult who was a healthcare worker with PCR-confirmed SARS-CoV-2 infection or an uninfected control (not recorded which). This chain uses TRBV9 with TRBJ1-1; D is unresolved. Material for sequencing was whole blood. The CDR3 DNA follows: TGTGCCAGCCCCGGAGAAGCTTTCTTT. Amino acid sequence: CASPGEAFF.